This TCR beta chain emerged from a study of Ad26.COV2.S vaccination and SARS-CoV-2 variants. The wider study: Among those in the COV1001 Ad26.COV2.S trial arm was the donor.

The sample holds one count of this clone. Other nucleotide sequences in the sample specify the same CDR3. V lost 0 bases, J lost 3 bases, and 6 bases lay in between. The CDR3 is made up of 13 amino acids. The germline gives CDR1 MNHEY, CDR2 SVGAGI. As for treatment: roughly 20 received Ad26.COV2.S at low or high dose, single or two shots; roughly five received placebo; per-sample allocation not given. Vaccine and placebo recipients were sampled on day 63 after the first injection. Profiling relied on immunoSEQ multiplex PCR, and the TCRdb table lists in-frame clones only, not all of them. The table has about 440,000 clones, 90% seen once; the top ten hold around 4.5%.

This receptor was taken from a person between 18 and 60 years old who received the Ad26.COV2.S COVID-19 vaccine or a placebo. The sequencing here drew on peripheral blood, taken in a trial of Ad26.COV2.S vaccine versus placebo. This chain joins TRBV6-5 and TRBJ2-7; D unresolved. CDR3 residues: CASSYSSSYEQYF. CDR3 sequence (DNA): TGTGCCAGCAGTTACTCGTCTAGCTACGAGCAGTACTTC.